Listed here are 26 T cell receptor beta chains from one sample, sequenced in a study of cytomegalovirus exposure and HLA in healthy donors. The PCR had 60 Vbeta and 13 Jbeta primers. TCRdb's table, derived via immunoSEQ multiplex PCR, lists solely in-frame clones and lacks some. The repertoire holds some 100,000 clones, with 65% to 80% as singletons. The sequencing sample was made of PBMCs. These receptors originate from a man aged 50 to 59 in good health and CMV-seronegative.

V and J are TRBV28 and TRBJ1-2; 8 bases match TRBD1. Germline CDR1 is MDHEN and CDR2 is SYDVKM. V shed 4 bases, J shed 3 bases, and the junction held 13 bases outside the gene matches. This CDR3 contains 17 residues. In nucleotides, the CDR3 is TGTGCCAGCAGTTCTGGCGGACAGGGAATTTATGACTATGGCTACACCTTC. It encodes CASSSGGQGIYDYGYTF.

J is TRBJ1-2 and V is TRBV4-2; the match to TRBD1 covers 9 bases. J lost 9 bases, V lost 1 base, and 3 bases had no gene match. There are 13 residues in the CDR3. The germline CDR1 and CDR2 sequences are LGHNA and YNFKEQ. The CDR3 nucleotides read TGTGCCAGCAGCCAAGGGACAGGGGTCAGCTACACCTTC. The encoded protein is CASSQGTGVSYTF.

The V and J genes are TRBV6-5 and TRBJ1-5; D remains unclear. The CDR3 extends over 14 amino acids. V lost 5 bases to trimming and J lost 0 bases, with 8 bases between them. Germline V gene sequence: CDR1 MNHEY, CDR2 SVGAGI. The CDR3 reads CASSGQFSNQPQHF. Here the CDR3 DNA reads TGTGCCAGCAGTGGCCAGTTTAGCAATCAGCCCCAGCATTTT.

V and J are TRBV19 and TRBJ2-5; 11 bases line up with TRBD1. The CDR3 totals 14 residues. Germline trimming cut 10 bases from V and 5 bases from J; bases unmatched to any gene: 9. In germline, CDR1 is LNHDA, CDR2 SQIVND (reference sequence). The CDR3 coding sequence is TGTGCCACCTCCGGGACAGGGGGAGGGGAGACCCAGTACTTC. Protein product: CATSGTGGGETQYF.

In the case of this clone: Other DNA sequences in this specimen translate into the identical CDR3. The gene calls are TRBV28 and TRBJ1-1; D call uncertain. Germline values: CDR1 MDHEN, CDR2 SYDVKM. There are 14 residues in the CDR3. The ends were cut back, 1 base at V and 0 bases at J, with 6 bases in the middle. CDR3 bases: TGTGCCAGCAGTTTATCCGGGATGAACACTGAAGCTTTCTTT. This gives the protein CASSLSGMNTEAFF.

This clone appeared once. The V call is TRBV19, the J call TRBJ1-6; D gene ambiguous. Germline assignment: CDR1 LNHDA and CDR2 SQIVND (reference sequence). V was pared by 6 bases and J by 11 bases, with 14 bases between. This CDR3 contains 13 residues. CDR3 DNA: TGTGCCAGTAGGCTCAGCGAGGCGACACCCCTCCACTTT. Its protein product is CASRLSEATPLHF.

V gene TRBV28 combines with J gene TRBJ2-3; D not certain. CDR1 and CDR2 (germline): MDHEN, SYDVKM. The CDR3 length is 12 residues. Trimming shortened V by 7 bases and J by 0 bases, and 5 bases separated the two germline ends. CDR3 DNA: TGTGCCAGCACCACTAGCACAGATACGCAGTATTTT. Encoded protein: CASTTSTDTQYF.

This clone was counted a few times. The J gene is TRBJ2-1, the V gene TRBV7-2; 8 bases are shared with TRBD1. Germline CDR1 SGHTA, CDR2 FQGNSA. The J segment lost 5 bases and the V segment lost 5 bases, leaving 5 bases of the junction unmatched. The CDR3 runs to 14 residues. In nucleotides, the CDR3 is TGTGCCAGCAGCACGGGACAGGACAACAATGAGCAGTTCTTC. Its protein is CASSTGQDNNEQFF.

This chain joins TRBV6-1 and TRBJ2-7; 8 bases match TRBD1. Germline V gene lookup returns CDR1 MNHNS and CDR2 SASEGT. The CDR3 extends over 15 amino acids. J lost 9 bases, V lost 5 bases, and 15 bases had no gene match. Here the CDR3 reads CASSSTYRTGKAQYF. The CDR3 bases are TGTGCCAGCAGTTCGACTTACAGGACAGGGAAGGCGCAGTACTTC.

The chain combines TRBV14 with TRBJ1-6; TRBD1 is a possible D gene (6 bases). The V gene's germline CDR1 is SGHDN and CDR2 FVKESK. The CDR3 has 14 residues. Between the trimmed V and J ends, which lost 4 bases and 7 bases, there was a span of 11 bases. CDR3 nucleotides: TGTGCCAGCAGCCGGGACATTGAGAATTCACCCCTCCACTTT. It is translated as CASSRDIENSPLHF.

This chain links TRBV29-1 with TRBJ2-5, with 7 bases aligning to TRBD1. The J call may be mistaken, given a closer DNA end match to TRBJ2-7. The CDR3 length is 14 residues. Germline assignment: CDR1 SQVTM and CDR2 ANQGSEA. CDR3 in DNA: TGCAGCGTCCGCCCCGGGACAGATTCCTACGAGCAGTACTTC. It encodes CSVRPGTDSYEQYF.

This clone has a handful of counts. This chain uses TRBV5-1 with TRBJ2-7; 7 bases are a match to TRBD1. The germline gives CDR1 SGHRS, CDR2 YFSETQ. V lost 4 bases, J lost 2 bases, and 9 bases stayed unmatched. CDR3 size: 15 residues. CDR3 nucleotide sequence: TGCGCCAGCAGCCCGGGCTCCCAGGGGGCCTACGAGCAGTACTTC. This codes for CASSPGSQGAYEQYF.

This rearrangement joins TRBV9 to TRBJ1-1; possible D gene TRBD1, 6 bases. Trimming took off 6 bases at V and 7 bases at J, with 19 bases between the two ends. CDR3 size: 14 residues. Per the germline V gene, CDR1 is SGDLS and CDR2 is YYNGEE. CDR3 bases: TGTGCCAGCAACGACTTATCAGGGGTAGGTGAAGCTTTCTTT. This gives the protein CASNDLSGVGEAFF. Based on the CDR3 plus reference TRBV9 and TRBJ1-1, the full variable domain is DSGVTQTPKHLITATGQRVTLRCSPRSGDLSVYWYQQSLDQGLQFLIQYYNGEERAKGNILERFSAQQFPDLHSELNLSSLELGDSALYFCASNDLSGVGEAFFGQGTRLTVV.

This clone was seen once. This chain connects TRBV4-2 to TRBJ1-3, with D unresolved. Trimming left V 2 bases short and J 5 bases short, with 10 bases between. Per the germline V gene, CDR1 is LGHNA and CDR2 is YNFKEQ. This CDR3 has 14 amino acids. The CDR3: CASSQLGSRNTIYF. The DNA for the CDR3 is TGTGCCAGCAGCCAACTAGGATCCAGAAACACCATATATTTT.

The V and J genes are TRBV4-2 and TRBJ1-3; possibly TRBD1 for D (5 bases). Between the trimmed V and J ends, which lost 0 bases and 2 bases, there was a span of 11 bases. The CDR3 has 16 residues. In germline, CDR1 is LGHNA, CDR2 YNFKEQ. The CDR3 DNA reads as TGTGCCAGCAGCCAAGATACCCGCAGGGCTGGAAACACCATATATTTT. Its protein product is CASSQDTRRAGNTIYF.

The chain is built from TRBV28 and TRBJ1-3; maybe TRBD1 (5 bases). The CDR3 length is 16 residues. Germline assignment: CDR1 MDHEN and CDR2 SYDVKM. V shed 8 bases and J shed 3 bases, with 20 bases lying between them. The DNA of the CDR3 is TGTGCCAGCCAATCCCCCGGGGGAAGGGTTGGAAACACCATATATTTT. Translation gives CASQSPGGRVGNTIYF.

Here the CDR3 reads CASSPSGTGLTGELFF. The CDR3 DNA reads TGTGCCAGCAGCCCCAGCGGGACAGGCCTAACCGGGGAGCTGTTTTTT. The V and J genes are TRBV7-3 and TRBJ2-2; perhaps TRBD1 as D (8 bases). The CDR3 extends over 16 amino acids. V was shortened by 5 bases and J by 5 bases, with 18 bases between the two germline ends. CDR1 is SGHTA, CDR2 FQGTGA, per germline.

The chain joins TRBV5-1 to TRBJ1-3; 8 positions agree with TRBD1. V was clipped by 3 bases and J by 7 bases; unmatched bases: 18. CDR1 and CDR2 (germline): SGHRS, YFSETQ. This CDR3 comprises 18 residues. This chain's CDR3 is CASSSLPAGQDPVNTIYF. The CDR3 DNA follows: TGCGCCAGCAGCTCCCTTCCAGCGGGACAGGACCCGGTCAACACCATATATTTT.

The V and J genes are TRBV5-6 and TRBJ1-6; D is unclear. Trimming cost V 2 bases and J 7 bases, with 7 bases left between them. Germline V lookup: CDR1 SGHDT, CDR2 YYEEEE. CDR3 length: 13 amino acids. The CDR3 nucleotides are TGTGCCAGCAGCTTTTCGACAAATTCACCCCTCCACTTT. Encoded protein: CASSFSTNSPLHF. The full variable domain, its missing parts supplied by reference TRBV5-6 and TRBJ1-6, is DAGVTQSPTHLIKTRGQQVTLRCSPKSGHDTVSWYQQALGQGPQFIFQYYEEEERQRGNFPDRFSGHQFPNYSSELNVNALLLGDSALYLCASSFSTNSPLHFGNGTRLTVT.

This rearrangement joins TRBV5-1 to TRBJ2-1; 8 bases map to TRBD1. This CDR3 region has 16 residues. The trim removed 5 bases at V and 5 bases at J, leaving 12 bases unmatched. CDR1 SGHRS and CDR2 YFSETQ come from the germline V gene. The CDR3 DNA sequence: TGCGCCAGCAGACCACCTCGGACAGGGATCGACAATGAGCAGTTCTTC. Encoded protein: CASRPPRTGIDNEQFF.

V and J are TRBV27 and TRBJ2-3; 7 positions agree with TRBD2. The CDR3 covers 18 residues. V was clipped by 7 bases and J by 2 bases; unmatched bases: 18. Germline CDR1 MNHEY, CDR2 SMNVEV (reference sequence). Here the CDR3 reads CASNWRSGLPPSTDTQYF. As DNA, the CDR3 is TGTGCCAGCAATTGGCGTAGCGGGCTCCCCCCTTCCACAGATACGCAGTATTTT.

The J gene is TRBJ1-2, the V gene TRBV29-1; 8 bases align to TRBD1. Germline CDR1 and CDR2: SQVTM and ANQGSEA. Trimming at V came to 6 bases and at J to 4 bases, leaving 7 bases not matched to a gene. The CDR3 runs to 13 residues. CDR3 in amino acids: CSVRTGQVYGYTF. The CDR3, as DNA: TGCAGCGTGAGGACAGGGCAAGTCTATGGCTACACCTTC.

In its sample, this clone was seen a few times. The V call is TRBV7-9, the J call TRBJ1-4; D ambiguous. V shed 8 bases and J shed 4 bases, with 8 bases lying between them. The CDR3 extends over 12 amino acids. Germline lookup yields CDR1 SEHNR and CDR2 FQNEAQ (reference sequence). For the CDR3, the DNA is TGTGCCAGCCAGGCCCTTAATGAAAAACTGTTTTTT. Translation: CASQALNEKLFF.

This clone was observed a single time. The CDR3 nucleotides are TGTGCCAGCAGCAGATTAGCGGAGGATGAGCAGTTCTTC. This codes for CASSRLAEDEQFF. The rearrangement uses TRBV13 and TRBJ2-1; D possibly corresponds to TRBD2 (6 bases). Germline V gene lookup returns CDR1 PRHDT and CDR2 FYEKMQ (reference sequence). V dropped 5 bases and J dropped 8 bases, with 13 bases sitting between them. The CDR3 loop spans 13 amino acids.

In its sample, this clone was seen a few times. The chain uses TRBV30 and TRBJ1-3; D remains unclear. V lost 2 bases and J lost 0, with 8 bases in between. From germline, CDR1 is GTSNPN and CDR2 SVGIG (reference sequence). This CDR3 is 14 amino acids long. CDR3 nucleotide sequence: TGTGCCTGGAGTAAGCTTCTCTCTGGAAACACCATATATTTT. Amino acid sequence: CAWSKLLSGNTIYF.

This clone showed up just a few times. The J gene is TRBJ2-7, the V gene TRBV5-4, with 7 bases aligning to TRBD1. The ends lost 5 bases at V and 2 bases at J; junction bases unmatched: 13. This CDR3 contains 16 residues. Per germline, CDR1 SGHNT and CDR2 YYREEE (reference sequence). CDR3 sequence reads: CASSRAGTVFAYEQYF. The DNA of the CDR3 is TGTGCCAGCAGTCGGGCCGGGACAGTGTTCGCCTACGAGCAGTACTTC.